The source of this TCR beta chain is a study of regulatory T cells in long-lasting Graves disease. Study-wide points: TRBV28 was favored in persistent disease, as were TRBJ1-2 and TRBJ2-5.

Comment on this clonotype: The antigen is not known.

The V end lost 3 bases, the J end lost 3 bases, and 18 bases lay between the germline ends. CDR3 length: 16 residues. CDR1 SGHTA and CDR2 FQGNSA come from the germline V gene. Libraries of TCR beta came from iRepertoire HTBI primers plus Arm-PCR of CDR3 regions. TCRdb redid the calling of the multiplex PCR reads with MiXCR, one entry per CDR3 protein. This sample has 600,000 to 800,000 distinct CDR3 sequences, with approximately 29% found just once. Time point denoted: persistent/refractory GD, antithyroid drugs over 5 years with positive TRAb. Extracted PBMC RNA gave rise to the TCR library. This chain uses TRBV7-2 with TRBJ2-7, with D unclear. This clonotype originated in a female donor with Graves disease. This specimen consisted of peripheral blood mononuclear cells (PBMCs), obtained when the disease was refractory, from a patient treated with antithyroid drugs. CDR3: CASSLDPATAIYEQYF. In DNA form, the CDR3 reads TGTGCCAGCAGCTTGGACCCGGCGACGGCGATCTACGAGCAGTACTTC.